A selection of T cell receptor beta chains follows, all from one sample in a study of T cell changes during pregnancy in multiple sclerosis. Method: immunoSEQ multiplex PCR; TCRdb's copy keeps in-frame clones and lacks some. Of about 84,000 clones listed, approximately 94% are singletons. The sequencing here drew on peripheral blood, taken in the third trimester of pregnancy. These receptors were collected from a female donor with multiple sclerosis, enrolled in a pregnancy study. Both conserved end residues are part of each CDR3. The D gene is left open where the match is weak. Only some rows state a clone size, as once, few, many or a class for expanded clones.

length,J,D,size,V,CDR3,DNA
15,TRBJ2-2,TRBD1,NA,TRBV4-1,CASRTGEVGTGELFF,TGCGCCAGCCGAACAGGGGAAGTTGGCACCGGGGAGCTGTTTTTT
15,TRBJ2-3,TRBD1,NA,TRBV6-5,CASSSTQGAPDTQYF,TGTGCCAGCAGTTCTACCCAGGGGGCACCAGATACGCAGTATTTT
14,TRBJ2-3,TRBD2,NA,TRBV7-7,CASSSGGGTDTQYF,TGTGCTAGCAGCTCGGGGGGGGGCACAGATACGCAGTATTTT
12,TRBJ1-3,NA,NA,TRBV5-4,CASTSSGNTIYF,TGTGCCAGCACCTCCTCTGGAAACACCATATATTTT
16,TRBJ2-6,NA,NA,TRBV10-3,CATYNNRVEGANVLTF,TGTGCCACCTACAATAACAGGGTCGAGGGGGCCAACGTCCTGACTTTC
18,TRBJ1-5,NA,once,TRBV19,CASSRLRVGGNSNQPQHF,TGTGCCAGTAGTAGGCTCCGAGTGGGGGGAAATTCCAATCAGCCCCAGCATTTT
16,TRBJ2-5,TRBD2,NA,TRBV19,CASSIAPAGAQETQYF,TGTGCCAGTAGTATAGCGCCAGCGGGGGCCCAAGAGACCCAGTACTTC
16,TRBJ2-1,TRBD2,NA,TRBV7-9,CASSLWGSGVYNEQFF,TGTGCCAGCAGCTTATGGGGTAGCGGGGTATACAATGAGCAGTTCTTC
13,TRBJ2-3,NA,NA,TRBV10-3,CAIWGGGTDTQYF,TGTGCCATCTGGGGCGGGGGCACAGATACGCAGTATTTT
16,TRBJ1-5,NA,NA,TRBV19,CASSTTTGARSIPQHF,TGTGCCAGTAGTACAACTACAGGAGCCAGGTCGATACCCCAGCATTTT
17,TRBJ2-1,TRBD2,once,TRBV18,CASSQRTSGHSYNEQFF,TGTGCCAGCTCACAGCGGACTAGCGGCCACTCCTACAATGAGCAGTTCTTC
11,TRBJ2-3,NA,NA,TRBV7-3,CASSPTDTQYF,TGTGCCAGCAGCCCGACAGATACGCAGTATTTT
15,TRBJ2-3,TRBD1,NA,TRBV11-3,CASSTGTGGVDTQYF,TGTGCCAGCAGCACCGGGACAGGGGGCGTAGATACGCAGTATTTT
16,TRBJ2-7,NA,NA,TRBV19,CASSTAIRDSFYEQYF,TGTGCCAGTAGTACGGCCATCCGGGACTCCTTCTACGAGCAGTACTTC
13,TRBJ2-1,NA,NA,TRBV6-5,CASSYSRRREQFF,TGTGCCAGCAGTTACTCGCGAAGGCGGGAGCAGTTCTTC
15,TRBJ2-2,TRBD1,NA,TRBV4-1,CASSQARGPTGELFF,TGCGCCAGCAGCCAAGCGAGGGGGCCCACCGGGGAGCTGTTTTTT
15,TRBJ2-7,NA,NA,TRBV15,CATSRDKKSSYEQYF,TGTGCCACCAGCAGAGATAAGAAGAGCTCCTACGAGCAGTACTTC
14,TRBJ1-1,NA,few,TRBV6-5,CASSQRTENTEAFF,TGTGCCAGCAGCCAGAGGACAGAAAACACTGAAGCTTTCTTT
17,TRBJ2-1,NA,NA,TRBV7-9,CASSLGSGGFLSYEQFF,TGTGCCAGCAGCTTAGGTAGTGGGGGGTTTCTGAGCTATGAGCAGTTCTTC
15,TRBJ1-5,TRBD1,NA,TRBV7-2,CASSLEQGAYQPQHF,TGTGCCAGCAGCTTAGAACAGGGGGCATATCAGCCCCAGCATTTT
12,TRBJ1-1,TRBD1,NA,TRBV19,CASSPGGSEAFF,TGTGCCAGTAGTCCAGGGGGCTCTGAAGCTTTCTTT
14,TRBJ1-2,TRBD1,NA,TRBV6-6,CASRTGVLSYGYTF,TGTGCCAGCAGAACAGGGGTTTTGTCCTATGGCTACACCTTC
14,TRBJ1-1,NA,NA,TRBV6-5,CASTVGGVNTEAFF,TGTGCCAGCACCGTGGGGGGAGTGAACACTGAAGCTTTCTTT
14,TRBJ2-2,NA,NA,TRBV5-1,CASSDTGTTGELFF,TGCGCCAGCAGCGATACAGGGACCACCGGGGAGCTGTTTTTT
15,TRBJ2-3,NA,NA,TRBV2,CASSEAASDTDTQYF,TGTGCCAGCAGTGAAGCTGCTAGCGACACAGATACGCAGTATTTT
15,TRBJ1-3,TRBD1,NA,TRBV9,CASSLKQGAGNTIYF,TGTGCCAGCAGCCTAAAACAGGGGGCTGGAAACACCATATATTTT
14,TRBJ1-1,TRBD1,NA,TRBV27,CASTKQGAGTEAFF,TGTGCCAGCACTAAACAGGGGGCGGGAACTGAAGCTTTCTTT
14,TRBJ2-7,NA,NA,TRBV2,CASSEGQGWGEQYF,TGTGCCAGCAGTGAAGGGCAGGGATGGGGCGAGCAGTACTTC
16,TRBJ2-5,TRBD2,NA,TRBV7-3,CASSLVGGGQKETQYF,TGTGCCAGCAGCTTAGTCGGCGGGGGGCAAAAAGAGACCCAGTACTTC
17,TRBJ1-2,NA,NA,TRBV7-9,CASSLARNMLANYGYTF,TGTGCCAGCAGCTTAGCGCGTAACATGCTAGCTAACTATGGCTACACCTTC
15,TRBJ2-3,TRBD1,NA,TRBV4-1,CASSQVQGTTDTQYF,TGCGCCAGCAGCCAAGTACAGGGGACCACAGATACGCAGTATTTT
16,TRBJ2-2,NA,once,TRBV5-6,CASSLRLALFTGELFF,TGTGCCAGCAGCTTGCGGCTAGCCCTTTTTACCGGGGAGCTGTTTTTT
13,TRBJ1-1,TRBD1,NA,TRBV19,CASSRTGNTEAFF,TGTGCCAGTAGTCGGACAGGGAACACTGAAGCTTTCTTT
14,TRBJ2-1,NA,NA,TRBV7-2,CASSSRQRYNEQFF,TGTGCCAGCAGCTCCCGACAGCGTTACAATGAGCAGTTCTTC
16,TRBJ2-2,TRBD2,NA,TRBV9,CASSVVRLAGTGELFF,TGTGCCAGCAGCGTAGTTCGCCTAGCGGGGACCGGGGAGCTGTTTTTT
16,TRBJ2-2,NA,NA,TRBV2,CASSAIWGVNTGELFF,TGTGCCAGCAGCGCCATTTGGGGGGTGAACACCGGGGAGCTGTTTTTT
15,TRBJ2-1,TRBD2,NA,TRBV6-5,CASSLLALDYNEQFF,TGTGCCAGCAGTTTACTAGCGCTTGACTACAATGAGCAGTTCTTC
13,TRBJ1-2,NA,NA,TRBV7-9,CASSKGQTYGYTF,TGTGCCAGCAGCAAAGGACAGACTTATGGCTACACCTTC
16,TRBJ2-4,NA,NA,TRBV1,CTSSQDLEDRRNIQYF,TGCACCAGCAGCCAAGACTTGGAGGACCGTCGAAACATTCAGTACTTC
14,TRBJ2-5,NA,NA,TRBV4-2,CASSQGQRQETQYF,TGTGCCAGCAGCCAAGGACAGAGACAAGAGACCCAGTACTTC
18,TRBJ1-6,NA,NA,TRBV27,CASSSNPLRAGFGSPLHF,TGTGCCAGCAGTTCAAATCCCCTCAGGGCTGGGTTCGGTTCACCCCTCCACTTT